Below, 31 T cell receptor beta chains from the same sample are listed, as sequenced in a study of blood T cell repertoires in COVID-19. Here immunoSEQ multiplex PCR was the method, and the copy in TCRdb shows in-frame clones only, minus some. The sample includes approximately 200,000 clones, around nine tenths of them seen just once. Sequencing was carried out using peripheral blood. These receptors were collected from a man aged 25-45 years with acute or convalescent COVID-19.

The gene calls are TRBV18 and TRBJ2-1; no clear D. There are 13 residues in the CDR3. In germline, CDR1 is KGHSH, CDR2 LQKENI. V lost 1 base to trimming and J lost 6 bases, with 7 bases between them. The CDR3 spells CASSPLQVNEQFF. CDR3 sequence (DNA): TGTGCCAGCTCACCACTGCAGGTCAATGAGCAGTTCTTC.

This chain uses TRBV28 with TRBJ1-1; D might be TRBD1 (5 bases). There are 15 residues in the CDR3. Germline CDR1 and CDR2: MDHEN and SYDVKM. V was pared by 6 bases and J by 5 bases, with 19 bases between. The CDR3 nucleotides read TGTGCCAGCAGCCGCTTTGGGGGTGGAGGGACTGAAGCTTTCTTT. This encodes CASSRFGGGGTEAFF.

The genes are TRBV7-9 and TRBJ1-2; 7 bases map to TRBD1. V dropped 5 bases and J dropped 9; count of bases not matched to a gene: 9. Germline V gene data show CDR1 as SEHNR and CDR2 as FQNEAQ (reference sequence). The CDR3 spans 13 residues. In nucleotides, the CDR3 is TGTGCCAGCAGCCCCGGACAGGAGCAGAGCTACACCTTC. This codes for CASSPGQEQSYTF.

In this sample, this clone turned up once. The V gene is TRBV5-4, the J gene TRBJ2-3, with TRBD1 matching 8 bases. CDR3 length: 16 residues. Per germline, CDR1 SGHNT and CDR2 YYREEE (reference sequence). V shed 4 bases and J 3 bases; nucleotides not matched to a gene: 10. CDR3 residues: CASSAEGTGLTDTQYF. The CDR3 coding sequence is TGTGCCAGCAGCGCGGAGGGGACAGGCCTGACAGATACGCAGTATTTT.

The CDR3 DNA follows: TGTGCCAGTAGTATTTACTCAGGGCCTACGTATGGCTACACCTTC. Its protein product is CASSIYSGPTYGYTF. V and J are TRBV19 and TRBJ1-2; a weak D match, TRBD1 (5 bases). CDR3 length: 15 residues. With 3 bases removed from V and 5 bases from J, the gap between germline ends came to 16 bases. CDR1 is LNHDA, CDR2 SQIVND, per germline (reference sequence).

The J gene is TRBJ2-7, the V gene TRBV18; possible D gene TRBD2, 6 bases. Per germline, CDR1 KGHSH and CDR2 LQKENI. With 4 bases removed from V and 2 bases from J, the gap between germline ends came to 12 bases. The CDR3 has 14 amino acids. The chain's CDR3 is CASSHGTGTYEQYF. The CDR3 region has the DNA TGTGCCAGCTCACATGGGACTGGGACCTACGAGCAGTACTTC.

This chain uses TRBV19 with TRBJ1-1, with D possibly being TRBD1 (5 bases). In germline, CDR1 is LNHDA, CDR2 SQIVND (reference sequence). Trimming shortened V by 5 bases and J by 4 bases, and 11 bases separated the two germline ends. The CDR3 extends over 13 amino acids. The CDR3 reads CASSSGRVTEAFF. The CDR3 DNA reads TGTGCCAGTAGTTCAGGGCGTGTCACTGAAGCTTTCTTT.

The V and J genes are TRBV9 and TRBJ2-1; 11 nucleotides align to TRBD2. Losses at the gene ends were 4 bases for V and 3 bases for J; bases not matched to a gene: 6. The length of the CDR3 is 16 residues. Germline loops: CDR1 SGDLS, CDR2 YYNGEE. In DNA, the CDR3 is TGTGCCAGCAGCCTACACCTAGCGGGGGGCTACAATGAGCAGTTCTTC. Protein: CASSLHLAGGYNEQFF.

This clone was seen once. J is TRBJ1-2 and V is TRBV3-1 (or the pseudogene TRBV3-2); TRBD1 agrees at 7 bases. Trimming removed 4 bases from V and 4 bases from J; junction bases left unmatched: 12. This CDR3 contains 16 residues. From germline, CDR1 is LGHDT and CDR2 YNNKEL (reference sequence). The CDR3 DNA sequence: TGTGCCAGCAGCCTACGGACAGGATTTGCCACCTATGGCTACACCTTC. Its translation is CASSLRTGFATYGYTF.

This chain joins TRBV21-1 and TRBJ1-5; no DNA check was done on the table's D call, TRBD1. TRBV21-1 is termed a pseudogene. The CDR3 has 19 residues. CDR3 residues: CASSKGPRDRRPGNQPQHF. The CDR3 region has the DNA TGTGCCAGCAGCAAAGGGCCTCGGGACAGACGCCCGGGCAATCAGCCCCAGCATTTT.

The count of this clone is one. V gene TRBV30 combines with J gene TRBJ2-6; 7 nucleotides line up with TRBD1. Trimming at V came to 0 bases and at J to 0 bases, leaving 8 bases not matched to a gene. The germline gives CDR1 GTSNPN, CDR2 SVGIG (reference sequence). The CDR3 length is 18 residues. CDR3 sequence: CAWSVNRGYISGANVLTF. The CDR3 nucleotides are TGTGCCTGGAGTGTAAACAGGGGCTATATCTCTGGGGCCAACGTCCTGACTTTC.

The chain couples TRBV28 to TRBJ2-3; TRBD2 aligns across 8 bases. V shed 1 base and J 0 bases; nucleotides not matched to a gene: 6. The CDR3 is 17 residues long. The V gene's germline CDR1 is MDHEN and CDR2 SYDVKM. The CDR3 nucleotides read TGTGCCAGCAGTTTATTTGTAGTAGCGGGGAGCACAGATACGCAGTATTTT. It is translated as CASSLFVVAGSTDTQYF. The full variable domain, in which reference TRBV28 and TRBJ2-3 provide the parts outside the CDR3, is DVKVTQSSRYLVKRTGEKVFLECVQDMDHENMFWYRQDPGLGLRLIYFSYDVKMKEKGDIPEGYSVSREKKERFSLILESASTNQTSMYLCASSLFVVAGSTDTQYFGPGTRLTVL.

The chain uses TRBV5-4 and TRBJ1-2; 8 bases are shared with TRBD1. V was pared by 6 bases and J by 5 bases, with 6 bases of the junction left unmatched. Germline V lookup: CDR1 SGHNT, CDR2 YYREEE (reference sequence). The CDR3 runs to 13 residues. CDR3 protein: CASNPDRGYGYTF. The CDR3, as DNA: TGTGCCAGCAACCCCGACAGGGGATATGGCTACACCTTC.

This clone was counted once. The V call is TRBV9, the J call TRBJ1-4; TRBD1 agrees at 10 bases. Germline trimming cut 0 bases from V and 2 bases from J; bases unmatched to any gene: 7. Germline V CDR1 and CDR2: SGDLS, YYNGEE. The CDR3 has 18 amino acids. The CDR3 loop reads CASSVGQGAGRTNEKLFF. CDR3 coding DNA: TGTGCCAGCAGCGTAGGACAGGGGGCGGGGAGGACTAATGAAAAACTGTTTTTT.

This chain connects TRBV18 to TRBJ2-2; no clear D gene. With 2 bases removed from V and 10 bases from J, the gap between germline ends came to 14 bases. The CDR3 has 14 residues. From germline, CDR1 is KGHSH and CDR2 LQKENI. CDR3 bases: TGTGCCAGCTCACCATATGGGTTTGCGGAGGAGCTGTTTTTT. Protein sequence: CASSPYGFAEELFF.

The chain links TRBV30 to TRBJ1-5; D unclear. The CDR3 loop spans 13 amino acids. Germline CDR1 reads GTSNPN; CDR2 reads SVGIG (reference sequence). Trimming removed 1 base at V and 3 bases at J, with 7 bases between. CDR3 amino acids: CAWSASLNQPQHF. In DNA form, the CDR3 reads TGTGCCTGGAGTGCCTCTCTCAATCAGCCCCAGCATTTT.

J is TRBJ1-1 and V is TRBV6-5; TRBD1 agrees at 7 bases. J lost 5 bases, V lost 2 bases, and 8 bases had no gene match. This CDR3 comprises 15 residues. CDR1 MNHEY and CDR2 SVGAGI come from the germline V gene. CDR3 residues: CASSYGRGMGTEAFF. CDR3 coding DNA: TGTGCCAGCAGTTACGGCAGGGGGATGGGTACTGAAGCTTTCTTT.

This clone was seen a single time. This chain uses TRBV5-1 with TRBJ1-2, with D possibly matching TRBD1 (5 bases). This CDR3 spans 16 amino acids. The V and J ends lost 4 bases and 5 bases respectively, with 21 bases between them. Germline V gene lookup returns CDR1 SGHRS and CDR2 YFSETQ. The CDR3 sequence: CASSIDGGVSGYGYTF. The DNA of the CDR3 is TGCGCCAGCAGCATAGACGGGGGGGTTTCTGGTTATGGCTACACCTTC.

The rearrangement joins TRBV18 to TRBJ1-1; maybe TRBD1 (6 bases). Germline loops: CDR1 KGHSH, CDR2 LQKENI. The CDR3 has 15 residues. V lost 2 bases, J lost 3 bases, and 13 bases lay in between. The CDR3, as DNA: TGTGCCAGCTCACCAACGGGACACCAATACACTGAAGCTTTCTTT. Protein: CASSPTGHQYTEAFF.

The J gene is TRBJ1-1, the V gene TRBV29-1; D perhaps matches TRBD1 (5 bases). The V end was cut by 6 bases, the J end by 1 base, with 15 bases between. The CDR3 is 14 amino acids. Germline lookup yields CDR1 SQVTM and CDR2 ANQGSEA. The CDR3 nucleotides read TGCAGCGTCTATACTTGGGGGGGGAACACTGAAGCTTTCTTT. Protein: CSVYTWGGNTEAFF.

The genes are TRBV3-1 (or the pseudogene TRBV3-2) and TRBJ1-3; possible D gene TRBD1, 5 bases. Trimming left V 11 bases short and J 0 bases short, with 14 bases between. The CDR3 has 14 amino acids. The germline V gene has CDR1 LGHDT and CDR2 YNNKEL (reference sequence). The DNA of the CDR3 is TGTGCCTCTCTCAGCGGGGGCTCTGGAAACACCATATATTTT. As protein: CASLSGGSGNTIYF.

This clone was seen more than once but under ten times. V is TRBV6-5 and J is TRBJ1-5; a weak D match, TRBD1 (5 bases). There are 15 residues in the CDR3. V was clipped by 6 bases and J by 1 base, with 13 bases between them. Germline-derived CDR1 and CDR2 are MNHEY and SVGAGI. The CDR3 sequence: CASRLGVLSNQPQHF. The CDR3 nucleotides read TGTGCCAGCAGATTAGGGGTTTTAAGCAATCAGCCCCAGCATTTT.

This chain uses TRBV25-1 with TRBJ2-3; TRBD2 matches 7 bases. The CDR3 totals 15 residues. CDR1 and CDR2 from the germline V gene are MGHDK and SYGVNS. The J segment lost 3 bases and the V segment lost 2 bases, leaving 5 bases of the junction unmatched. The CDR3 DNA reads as TGTGCCAGCAGTGAAAGTGGGGGGGGGACAGATACGCAGTATTTT. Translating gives CASSESGGGTDTQYF.

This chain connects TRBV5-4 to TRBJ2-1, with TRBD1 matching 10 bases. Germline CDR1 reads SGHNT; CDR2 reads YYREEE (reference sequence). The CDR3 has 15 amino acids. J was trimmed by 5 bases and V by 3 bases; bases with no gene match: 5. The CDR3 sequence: CASSSPGTGDNEQFF. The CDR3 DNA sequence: TGTGCCAGCAGCTCTCCCGGGACAGGGGACAATGAGCAGTTCTTC. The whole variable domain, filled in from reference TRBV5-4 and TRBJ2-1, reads ETGVTQSPTHLIKTRGQQVTLRCSSQSGHNTVSWYQQALGQGPQFIFQYYREEENGRGNFPPRFSGLQFPNYSSELNVNALELDDSALYLCASSSPGTGDNEQFFGPGTRLTVL.

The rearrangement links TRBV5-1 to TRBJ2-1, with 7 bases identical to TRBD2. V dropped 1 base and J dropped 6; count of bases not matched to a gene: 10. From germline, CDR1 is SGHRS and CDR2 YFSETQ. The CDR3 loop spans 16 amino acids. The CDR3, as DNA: TGCGCCAGCAGCTTGTCCGGCGGGAGTGGTGGCAATGAGCAGTTCTTC. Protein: CASSLSGGSGGNEQFF.

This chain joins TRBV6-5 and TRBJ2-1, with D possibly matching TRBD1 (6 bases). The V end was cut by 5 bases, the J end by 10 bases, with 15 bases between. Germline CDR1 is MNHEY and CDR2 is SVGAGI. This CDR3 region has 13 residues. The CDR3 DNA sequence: TGTGCCAGCAGTCGAAACAGGGAGACCGAGCAGTTCTTC. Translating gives CASSRNRETEQFF.

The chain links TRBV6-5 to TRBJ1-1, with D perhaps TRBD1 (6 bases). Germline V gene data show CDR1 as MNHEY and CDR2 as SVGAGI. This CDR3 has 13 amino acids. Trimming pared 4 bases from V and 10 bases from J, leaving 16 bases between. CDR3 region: CASSSNRDRGAFF. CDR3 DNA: TGTGCCAGCAGTTCCAACAGGGACCGAGGAGCTTTCTTT.

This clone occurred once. The chain's CDR3 is CASTQAGAGDTQYF. The CDR3 DNA is TGTGCCAGTACCCAAGCGGGAGCAGGAGATACGCAGTATTTT. This sequence joins TRBV19 and TRBJ2-3; 8 bases agree with TRBD2. Germline loops: CDR1 LNHDA, CDR2 SQIVND (reference sequence). CDR3 length: 14 residues. V trimming: 7 bases; J trimming: 5 bases; junction bases outside the gene matches: 8.

CDR3 loop: CASSLIVGGYNSPLHF. For the CDR3, the DNA is TGCGCCAGCAGCTTGATTGTAGGGGGATATAATTCACCCCTCCACTTT. The rearrangement links TRBV5-1 to TRBJ1-6, with D possibly being TRBD1 (6 bases). With 1 base removed from V and 4 bases from J, the gap between germline ends came to 12 bases. The germline gives CDR1 SGHRS, CDR2 YFSETQ. CDR3 length: 16 residues.

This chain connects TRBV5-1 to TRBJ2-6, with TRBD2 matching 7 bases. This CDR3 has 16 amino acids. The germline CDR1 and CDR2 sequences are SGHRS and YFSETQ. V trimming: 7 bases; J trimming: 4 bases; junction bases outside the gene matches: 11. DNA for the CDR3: TGCGCCAGCGCGACTAGCCACATCTCCGGGGCCAACGTCCTGACTTTC. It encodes CASATSHISGANVLTF.

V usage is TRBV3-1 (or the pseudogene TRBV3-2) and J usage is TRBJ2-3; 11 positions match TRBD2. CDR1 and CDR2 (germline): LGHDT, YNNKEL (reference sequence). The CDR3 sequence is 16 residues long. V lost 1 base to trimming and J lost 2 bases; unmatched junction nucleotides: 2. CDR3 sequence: CASSQVAGGVTDTQYF. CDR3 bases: TGTGCCAGCAGCCAAGTAGCGGGGGGGGTCACAGATACGCAGTATTTT.